These 25 T cell receptor beta chains originate from one sample sequenced in a study of T cell responses to AZD1222 COVID-19 vaccine. Profiling relied on immunoSEQ multiplex PCR, and the TCRdb table lists in-frame clones only, not all of them. The sample lists nearly 110,000 clones; 92% were seen once. The input for sequencing was peripheral blood, taken 28 days after the second AZD1222 dose. All receptors derive from an adult who received the AZD1222 COVID-19 vaccine.

This chain links TRBV29-1 with TRBJ2-3; D is perhaps TRBD2 (7 bases). This CDR3 spans 14 amino acids. Trimming shortened V by 3 bases and J by 5 bases, and 15 bases separated the two germline ends. Germline V gives CDR1 SQVTM, CDR2 ANQGSEA. The CDR3 nucleotides read TGCAGCGTTGAGAGGGGGGGTTGGAAAGATACGCAGTATTTT. This encodes CSVERGGWKDTQYF.

The rearrangement links TRBV27 to TRBJ2-1, with a tentative D call TRBD2 (5 bases). V was pared by 7 bases and J by 1 base, with 17 bases between. The CDR3 totals 16 residues. CDR1 MNHEY and CDR2 SMNVEV come from the germline V gene (reference sequence). The CDR3 DNA reads TGTGCCAGCATCTTACCCGGTACGGGGTCCTACAATGAGCAGTTCTTC. Amino acids: CASILPGTGSYNEQFF.

This chain links TRBV20-1 with TRBJ1-3; no clear D gene. From germline, CDR1 is DFQATT and CDR2 SNEGSKA (reference sequence). This CDR3 contains 15 residues. V was trimmed by 3 bases and J by 0 bases, leaving 12 bases between them. CDR3 sequence (DNA): TGCAGTGCTAGTATAGGCACGAGCTCTGGAAACACCATATATTTT. Residues: CSASIGTSSGNTIYF.

J is TRBJ1-5 and V is TRBV2; D remains ambiguous. Germline V gives CDR1 SNHLY, CDR2 FYNNEI. This CDR3 spans 14 amino acids. Between the trimmed V and J ends, which lost 1 base and 7 bases, there was a span of 11 bases. The CDR3 coding sequence is TGTGCCAGCAGTGAAGACTCCGGCGACCAGCCCCAGCATTTT. Translating it yields CASSEDSGDQPQHF.

This rearrangement joins TRBV5-6 to TRBJ2-3; maybe TRBD2 (7 bases). CDR1 and CDR2 from the germline V gene are SGHDT and YYEEEE. The V end lost 0 bases, the J end lost 4 bases, and 12 bases lay between the germline ends. The CDR3 loop spans 15 amino acids. This chain's CDR3 is CASSLEPGGSDTQYF. The CDR3 DNA reads as TGTGCCAGCAGCTTGGAGCCGGGGGGCTCAGATACGCAGTATTTT.

The J gene is TRBJ2-5, the V gene TRBV24-1; 7 nucleotides align to TRBD1. The CDR3 is made up of 15 amino acids. Unmatched junction bases numbered 7, after V lost 7 bases and J lost 0 bases. Germline V lookup: CDR1 KGHDR, CDR2 SFDVKD. DNA of the CDR3: TGTGCCACCAGCGGATCCGGACAGGACCAAGAGACCCAGTACTTC. Translating gives CATSGSGQDQETQYF.

This clone was counted at least ten times. The J gene is TRBJ1-2, the V gene TRBV11-2, with 8 bases that match TRBD1. J lost 0 bases, V lost 1 base, and 4 bases had no gene match. The CDR3 length is 16 residues. The V gene's germline CDR1 is SGHAT and CDR2 FQNNGV. DNA of the CDR3: TGTGCCAGCAGCTTAGTATCGGACAGGGCTAACTATGGCTACACCTTC. It translates to CASSLVSDRANYGYTF.

The chain carries TRBV5-6 and TRBJ1-2; no firm D call. V gave up 4 bases and J gave up 1 base, with 11 bases separating them. The CDR3 sequence is 14 residues long. Germline V gene lookup returns CDR1 SGHDT and CDR2 YYEEEE. CDR3 nucleotide sequence: TGTGCCAGCAGCCGTGCTCGGGGTAACTATGGCTACACCTTC. Translation: CASSRARGNYGYTF.

The rearrangement uses TRBV30 and TRBJ1-2; the D is unclear. V was pared by 2 bases and J by 4 bases, with 11 bases between. In germline, CDR1 is GTSNPN, CDR2 SVGIG (reference sequence). The CDR3 runs 13 residues. The DNA for the CDR3 is TGTGCCTGGAGTCCCGACACATTCTATGGCTACACCTTC. Its translation: CAWSPDTFYGYTF.

The chain links TRBV7-6 to TRBJ2-2; D unresolved. Germline V gene sequence: CDR1 SGHVS, CDR2 FNYEAQ. This CDR3 has 15 residues. V dropped 5 bases and J dropped 0 bases, with 10 bases sitting between them. Here the CDR3 reads CASSGSRSNTGELFF. The CDR3 DNA reads as TGTGCCAGCAGCGGCAGCCGATCGAACACCGGGGAGCTGTTTTTT.

This chain links TRBV24-1 with TRBJ2-1; possible D gene TRBD1, 6 bases. The length of the CDR3 is 14 residues. The germline CDR1 and CDR2 sequences are KGHDR and SFDVKD. The germline V and J ends were trimmed by 6 bases and 2 bases, with 10 bases remaining between them. This chain's CDR3 is CATSSGVAYNEQFF. In DNA, the CDR3 is TGTGCCACCAGTTCAGGGGTCGCCTACAATGAGCAGTTCTTC.

The V and J genes are TRBV5-8 and TRBJ2-7; D is possibly TRBD1 (5 bases). V gave up 8 bases and J gave up 2 bases, with 26 bases separating them. Germline V CDR1 and CDR2: SGHTS, YDEGEE. CDR3 length: 17 residues. The CDR3 coding sequence is TGTGCCAGGATAGCTGGGCAGGGATTCCACCCCCCCTACGAGCAGTACTTC. As protein: CARIAGQGFHPPYEQYF.

The chain combines TRBV10-3 with TRBJ2-7; 8 nucleotides line up with TRBD2. The CDR3 loop spans 16 amino acids. Per germline, CDR1 ENHRY and CDR2 SYGVKD. With V trimmed by 5 bases and J by 0 bases, 9 bases remained unmatched. The CDR3 DNA reads TGTGCCATCAGTAACCTCTTAGCGGGGCCCTCCTACGAGCAGTACTTC. This encodes CAISNLLAGPSYEQYF.

This clone was detected only once. J is TRBJ1-1 and V is TRBV10-3; maybe TRBD1 (5 bases). This CDR3 has 14 amino acids. Trimming cost V 2 bases and J 4 bases, with 11 bases left between them. Germline CDR1 reads ENHRY; CDR2 reads SYGVKD. The CDR3 here is CAISEGRAGTEAFF. The DNA for the CDR3 is TGTGCCATCAGTGAGGGCAGGGCCGGCACTGAAGCTTTCTTT.

This chain links TRBV2 with TRBJ1-4; maybe TRBD1 (6 bases). Germline CDR1 SNHLY, CDR2 FYNNEI. This CDR3 region has 16 residues. V was shortened by 6 bases and J by 4 bases, with 18 bases between the two germline ends. CDR3 in DNA: TGTGCCAGCAGCGAGGGTGACCGGGGGCTTAATGAAAAACTGTTTTTT. Its protein is CASSEGDRGLNEKLFF.

V is TRBV10-3 and J is TRBJ2-3; D not resolved. The germline CDR1 and CDR2 sequences are ENHRY and SYGVKD. There are 10 residues in the CDR3. V gave up 11 bases and J gave up 3 bases, with 6 bases separating them. CDR3 coding DNA: TGTGCCCACGGTACAGATACGCAGTATTTT. Translated, it gives CAHGTDTQYF.

J is TRBJ1-5 and V is TRBV5-6; D gene unclear. The CDR3 length is 15 residues. V lost 3 bases to trimming and J lost 0 bases, with 10 bases between them. The V gene's germline CDR1 is SGHDT and CDR2 YYEEEE. CDR3 sequence reads: CASSSTYGSNQPQHF. For the CDR3, the DNA is TGTGCCAGCAGCTCCACCTATGGTAGCAATCAGCCCCAGCATTTT.

V and J are TRBV6-5 and TRBJ1-6; tentative D call: TRBD1 (6 bases). CDR3 size: 15 residues. CDR1 MNHEY and CDR2 SVGAGI come from the germline V gene. V lost 6 bases and J 5 bases, leaving 14 bases between the germline ends. CDR3 protein: CASRRAGENNSPLHF. For the CDR3, the DNA is TGTGCCAGCAGGAGGGCAGGGGAAAATAATTCACCCCTCCACTTT.

The chain carries TRBV7-9 and TRBJ2-7; 9 bases match TRBD2. The CDR3 runs 16 residues. Germline V CDR1 and CDR2: SEHNR, FQNEAQ (reference sequence). With 5 bases clipped from V and 0 bases from J, the junction kept 8 bases outside the gene matches. CDR3 sequence reads: CASSPLAGVGSYEQYF. CDR3 in DNA: TGTGCCAGCAGCCCGTTAGCGGGAGTCGGCTCCTACGAGCAGTACTTC.

The CDR3 DNA is TGTGCCACCGGACCTACAGGGGTCGACGAGCAGTACTTC. Its protein product is CATGPTGVDEQYF. This sequence joins TRBV10-3 and TRBJ2-7; 7 bases agree with TRBD1. CDR1 is ENHRY, CDR2 SYGVKD, per germline. The CDR3 is made up of 13 amino acids. The trim removed 10 bases at V and 5 bases at J, leaving 11 bases unmatched.

The V gene is TRBV10-3, the J gene TRBJ1-2; D gene uncertain. The CDR3 has 12 amino acids. Germline lookup yields CDR1 ENHRY and CDR2 SYGVKD. The germline V and J ends were trimmed by 4 bases and 3 bases, with 6 bases remaining between them. The CDR3 coding sequence is TGTGCCATCAGTGGGACTGACTATGGCTACACCTTC. It yields the protein CAISGTDYGYTF.

The chain uses TRBV9 and TRBJ2-1; no clear D. Germline assignment: CDR1 SGDLS and CDR2 YYNGEE. The CDR3 contains 14 residues. Trimming pared 0 bases from V and 7 bases from J, leaving 11 bases between. CDR3 sequence (DNA): TGTGCCAGCAGCGTAGATTTTGGTCGGAATGAGCAGTTCTTC. Translation: CASSVDFGRNEQFF.

The rearrangement uses TRBV29-1 and TRBJ1-1; D not resolved. CDR1 and CDR2 (germline): SQVTM, ANQGSEA. This CDR3 has 12 amino acids. Deletions cut 5 bases from V and 0 bases from J, with 7 bases between. CDR3 protein: CSVQRLNTEAFF. DNA of the CDR3: TGCAGCGTTCAACGGTTGAACACTGAAGCTTTCTTT. The whole variable domain, filled in from reference TRBV29-1 and TRBJ1-1, reads SAVISQKPSRDICQRGTSLTIQCQVDSQVTMMFWYRQQPGQSLTLIATANQGSEATYESGFVIDKFPISRPNLTFSTLTVSNMSPEDSSIYLCSVQRLNTEAFFGQGTRLTVV.

The J gene is TRBJ2-1, the V gene TRBV15, with 8 nucleotides matching TRBD1. Unmatched junction bases numbered 13, after V lost 0 bases and J lost 3 bases. The CDR3 sequence is 19 residues long. The germline CDR1 and CDR2 sequences are LNHNV and YYDKDF (reference sequence). In DNA form, the CDR3 reads TGTGCCACCAGCAGAGATCGCGGGTCCGCGACAGGGGACTACAATGAGCAGTTCTTC. Translated: CATSRDRGSATGDYNEQFF.

The chain links TRBV18 to TRBJ2-7; 12 nucleotides line up with TRBD2. CDR1 and CDR2 from the germline V gene are KGHSH and LQKENI. The CDR3 is 17 amino acids. V lost 6 bases to trimming and J lost 5 bases; unmatched junction nucleotides: 14. CDR3 DNA sequence: TGTGCCAGCTCGTTCGGGCTAGCGGGAGGGCCTAACAACGAGCAGTACTTC. Translated: CASSFGLAGGPNNEQYF. Looking up the rest from reference TRBV18 and TRBJ2-7 gives the full variable domain: NAGVMQNPRHLVRRRGQEARLRCSPMKGHSHVYWYRQLPEEGLKFMVYLQKENIIDESGMPKERFSAEFPKEGPSILRIQQVVRGDSAAYFCASSFGLAGGPNNEQYFGPGTRLTVT.